This TCR beta chain derives from a study of CD8 T cells in Susac syndrome. cDNA came from approximately 0.5 to 1 ug RNA primed by random hexamers. From the immunoSEQ multiplex PCR reads, TCRdb called clonotypes with MiXCR, one entry per CDR3 protein. This sample has around 25,000 distinct CDR3 sequences; 90% to 95% occur once, and the top ten carry approximately 0.62%. This CDR3 has 12 residues. Per the germline V gene, CDR1 is SQVTM and CDR2 is ANQGSEA. V was clipped by 0 bases and J by 3 bases, with 5 bases between them. The origin of this receptor is a human donor with Susac syndrome. The sample taken for sequencing was CD8+ T cells from PBMCs. The rearrangement uses TRBV29-1 and TRBJ1-1, with D uncertain. CDR3 sequence: CSVEDMDTEAFF. CDR3 nucleotide sequence: TGCAGCGTTGAAGATATGGACACTGAAGCTTTCTTT.